This T cell receptor beta chain was sequenced for a study of PD-1 blockade in mismatch repair-deficient tumors. Looking at the study overall: Patients had more than ten mismatch repair-deficient cancer types, all previously treated and progressing.

Some clones are missing from TCRdb's copy, which holds only in-frame ones; the method was immunoSEQ multiplex PCR. The sample has some 50,000 clones; roughly 82% are singletons. The sequence came from an adult with mismatch repair-deficient cancer. The specimen comprised PBMCs, sampled before pembrolizumab treatment.

In DNA form, the CDR3 reads TGTGCCGTAACAGGTTCCTCTGGAAACACCATATATTTT. Its translation: CAVTGSSGNTIYF. This chain links TRBV6-1 with TRBJ1-3, with TRBD1 as a possible D gene (5 bases). The CDR3 sequence is 13 residues long. The V gene's germline CDR1 is MNHNS and CDR2 SASEGT. The ends were cut back, 11 bases at V and 0 bases at J, with 11 bases in the middle.